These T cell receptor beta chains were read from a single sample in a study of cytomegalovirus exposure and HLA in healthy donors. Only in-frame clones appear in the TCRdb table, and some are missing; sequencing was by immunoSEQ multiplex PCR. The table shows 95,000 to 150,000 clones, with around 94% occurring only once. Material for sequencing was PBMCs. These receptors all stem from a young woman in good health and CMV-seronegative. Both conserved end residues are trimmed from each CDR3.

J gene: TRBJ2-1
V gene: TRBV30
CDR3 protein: AWSVWGDYNEQF

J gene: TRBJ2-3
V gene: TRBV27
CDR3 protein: ASSLFGEGTDTQY

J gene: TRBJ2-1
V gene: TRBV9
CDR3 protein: ASSVDTASYNEQF

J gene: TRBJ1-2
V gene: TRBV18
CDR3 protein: ASSLQGTLGYT

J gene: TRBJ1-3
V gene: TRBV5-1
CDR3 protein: ASSQTEFGNTIY

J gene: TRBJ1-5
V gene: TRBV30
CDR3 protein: AWSPGLASQH

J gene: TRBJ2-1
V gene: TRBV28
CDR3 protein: ASRMDRVHNEQF

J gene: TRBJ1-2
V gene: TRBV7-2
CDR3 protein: ASSLDLGSGGYT

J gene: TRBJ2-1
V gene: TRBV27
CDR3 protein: ASSFGGPYNEQF

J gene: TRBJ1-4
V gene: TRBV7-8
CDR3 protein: ASSLGRDRGGKLF

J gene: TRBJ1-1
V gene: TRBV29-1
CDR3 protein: SVGSGNTEAF

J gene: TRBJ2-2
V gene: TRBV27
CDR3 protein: ASSHGLTGELF

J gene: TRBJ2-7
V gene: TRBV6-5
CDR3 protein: ASRKAGGPTYEQY

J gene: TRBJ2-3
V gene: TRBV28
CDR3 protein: ASSLPGTIRTDTQY

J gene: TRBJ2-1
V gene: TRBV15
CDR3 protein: ATSREVYGNEQF

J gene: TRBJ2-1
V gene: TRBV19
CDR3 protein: ASSPDNEQF

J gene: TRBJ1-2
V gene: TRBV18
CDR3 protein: ASSPPDAGVYGYT

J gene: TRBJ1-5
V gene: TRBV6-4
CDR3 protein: ASSLQGAEKPQH

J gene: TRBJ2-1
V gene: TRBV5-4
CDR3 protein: ASSWTSGGTEEQF

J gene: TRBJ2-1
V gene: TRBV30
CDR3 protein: AWSWRGGLGEQF

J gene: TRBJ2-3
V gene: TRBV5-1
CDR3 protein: ASSLPGGGWTDTQY

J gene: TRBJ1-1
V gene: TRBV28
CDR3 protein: ASSLRGGSGDTEAF

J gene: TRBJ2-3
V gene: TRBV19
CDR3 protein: ASSPLGTRRTDTQY

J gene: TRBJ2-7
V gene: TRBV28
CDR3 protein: ASSSLKRQEPSYEQY

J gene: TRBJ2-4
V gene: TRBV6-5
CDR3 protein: ASSQFGENIQY

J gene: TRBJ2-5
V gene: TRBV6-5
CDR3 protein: ASSKQDLETQY

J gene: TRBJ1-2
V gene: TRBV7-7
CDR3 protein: ASSTNQGGGGYT

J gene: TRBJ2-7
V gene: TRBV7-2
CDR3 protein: ASSRGASGGRNEQY

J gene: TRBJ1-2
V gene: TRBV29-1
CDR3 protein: SVEGPDRYGYT

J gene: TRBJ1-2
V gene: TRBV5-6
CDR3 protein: ASSQQGREGYT

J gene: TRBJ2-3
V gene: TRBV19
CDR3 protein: ASSYREHWDTQY

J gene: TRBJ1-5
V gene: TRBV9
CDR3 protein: ASSRGTQVNQPQH

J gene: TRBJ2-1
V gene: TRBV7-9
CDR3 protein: ASSLSGLNRNNEQF

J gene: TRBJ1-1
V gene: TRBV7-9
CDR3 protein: ASSLDLGENTEAF

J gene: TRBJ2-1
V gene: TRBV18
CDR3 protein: ASSLLAGGPWEQF

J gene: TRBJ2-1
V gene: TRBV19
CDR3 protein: ASSATGGFNEQF

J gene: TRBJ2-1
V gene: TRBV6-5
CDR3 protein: ASSSGDNEQF

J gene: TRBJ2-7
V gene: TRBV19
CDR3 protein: ASSPEGNYEQY

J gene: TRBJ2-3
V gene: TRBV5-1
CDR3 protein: ASSGTQPDTDTQY

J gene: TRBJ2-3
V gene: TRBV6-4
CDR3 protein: ASSDSGGTDTQY

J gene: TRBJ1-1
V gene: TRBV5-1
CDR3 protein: ASSSTLTGTEAF

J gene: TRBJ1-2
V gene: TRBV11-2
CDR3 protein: ASRSTGNYGYT

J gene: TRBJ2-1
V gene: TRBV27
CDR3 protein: ASSRGGSSYNEQF

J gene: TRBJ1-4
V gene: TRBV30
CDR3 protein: AWSQDSRNEKLF

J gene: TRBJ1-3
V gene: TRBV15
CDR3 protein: ATSREVGDSGNTIY

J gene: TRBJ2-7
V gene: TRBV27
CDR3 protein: ASSLSGTGKGQY

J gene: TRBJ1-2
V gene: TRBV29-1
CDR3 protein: SVEPRTGDYGYT

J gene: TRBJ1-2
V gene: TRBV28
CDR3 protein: ASQQGGRGYT

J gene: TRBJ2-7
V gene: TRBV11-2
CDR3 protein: ASSQRGGPPYEQY

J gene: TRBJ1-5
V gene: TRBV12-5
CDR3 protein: ASGSGQNNQPQH

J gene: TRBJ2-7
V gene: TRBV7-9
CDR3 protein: ASGSRGSVESYEQY

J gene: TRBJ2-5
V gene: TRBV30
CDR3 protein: AWKLRVYQETQY